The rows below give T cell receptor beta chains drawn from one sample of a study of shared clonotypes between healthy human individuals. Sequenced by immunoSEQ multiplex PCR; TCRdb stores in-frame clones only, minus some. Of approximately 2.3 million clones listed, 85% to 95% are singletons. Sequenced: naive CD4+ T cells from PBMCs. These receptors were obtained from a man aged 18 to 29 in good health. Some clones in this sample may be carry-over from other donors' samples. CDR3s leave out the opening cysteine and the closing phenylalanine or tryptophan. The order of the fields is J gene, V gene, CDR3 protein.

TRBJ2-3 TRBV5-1 ASSLATSGDTQY
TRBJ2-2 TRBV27 ATSNSPRFDTGELF
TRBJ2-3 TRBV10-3 AISPSTDTQY
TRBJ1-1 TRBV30 AWSVRGQVNTEAF
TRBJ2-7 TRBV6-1 ASTKSTGAPYEQY
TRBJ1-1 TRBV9 ASSDPAGAMDTEAF
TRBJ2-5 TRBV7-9 ASTLRDSFQETQY
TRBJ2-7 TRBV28 ASTLALTYEQY
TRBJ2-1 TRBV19 ASSIAAGPYNEQF
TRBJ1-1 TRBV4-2 ASSQATTGATEAF
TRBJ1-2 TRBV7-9 ASSLAYGGIDGYT
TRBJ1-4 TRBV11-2 ASSPRVVGEKLF
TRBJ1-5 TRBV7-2 ASSSGNQPQH
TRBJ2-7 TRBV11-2 ASSLDHSGTAAYEQY
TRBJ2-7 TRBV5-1 ASSPGQGRDEQY
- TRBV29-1 SVAARTNYEQY
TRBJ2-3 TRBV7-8 ASSVRDTQY
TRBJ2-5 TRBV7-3 ASSLNAGKETQY
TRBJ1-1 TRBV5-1 ASSLGSGSTEAF
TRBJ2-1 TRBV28 ASSPPAGGPKEQF
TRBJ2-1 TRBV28 ASSRERSYNEQF
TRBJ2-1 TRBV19 ASRAGGGNEQF
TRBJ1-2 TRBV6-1 ASISVAGAYGYT
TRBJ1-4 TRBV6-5 ASSRTGGEKLF
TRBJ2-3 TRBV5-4 ASSLRGQGGDTQY
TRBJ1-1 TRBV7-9 ASSPVEGMGTEAF
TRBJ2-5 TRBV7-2 ASSFRGGQETQY
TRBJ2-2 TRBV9 ASSVDRTLTNTGELF
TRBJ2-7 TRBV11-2 ASSIRTGDYEQY
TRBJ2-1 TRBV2 ASSRGGNEQF
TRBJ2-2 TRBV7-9 ASSLWGGRAAGELF
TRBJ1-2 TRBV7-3 ASSSRTGGKGGYT
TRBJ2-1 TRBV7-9 ASSDNGNRRNEQF
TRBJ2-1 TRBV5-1 ASSLEAPNEQF
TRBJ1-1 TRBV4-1 ASSQGRWGTGTLEAF
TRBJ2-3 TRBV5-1 ASSLVGADTQY
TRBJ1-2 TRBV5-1 ASSPLWGAANYGYT
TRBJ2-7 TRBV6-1 ASSDRDWGEQY
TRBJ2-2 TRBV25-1 ASTRQGAGTGELF
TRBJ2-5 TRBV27 ASSPNRLAGERLETQY
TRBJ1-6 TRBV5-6 ASSPGTGPPSMSPLH
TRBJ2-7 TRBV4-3 ASSQDWFSYEQY
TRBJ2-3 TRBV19 ASKLGAEGAQY
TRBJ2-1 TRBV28 ASSLGTSLTYNEQF
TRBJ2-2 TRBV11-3 ASSSSGETTPGGELF
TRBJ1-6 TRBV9 ASSAPSGSYNSPLH
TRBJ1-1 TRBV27 ASSLIDGGRRTEAF
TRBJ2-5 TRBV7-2 ASSLEQGLAGGETQY
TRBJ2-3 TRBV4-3 ASSQDSTSGSADTQY
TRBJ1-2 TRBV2 ASSAENYGYT
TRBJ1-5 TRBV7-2 ASSLLLGAGQPQH
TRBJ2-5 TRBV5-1 ASSLGVGRTSGSGSSETQY
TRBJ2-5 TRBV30 ASSRDYQETQY
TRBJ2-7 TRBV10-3 AISQTGGEQY
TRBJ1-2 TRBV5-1 ASSLFSGAGGFYGYT
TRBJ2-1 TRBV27 ASSKQSGTFYNEQF
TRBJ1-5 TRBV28 ASDGRGQPQH
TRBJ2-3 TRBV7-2 ASSLAGGPPDTQY
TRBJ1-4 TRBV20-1 SARREKLF
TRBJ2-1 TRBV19 ASNQDRFYNEQF